These T cell receptor beta chains were read from a single sample in a study of blood T cells in healthy people across ages. TCRdb recomputed calls from the 5' RACE reads with MiXCR, one row per CDR3 protein. The table has 1.4 million to 1.5 million distinct CDR3 sequences, 42% seen once. Material: blood. These receptors all stem from a woman aged 18-29 years in good health. The conserved cysteine and the conserved F or W are not part of the CDR3 here. The order of the fields is V gene, J gene, clone size, CDR3 protein. Only part of the rows carry a size: once, few, many, or a class if the clone is expanded.

TRBV19,TRBJ2-5,.,ASSTTGNQETQY
TRBV19,TRBJ2-5,.,ASSIARAPERTQY
TRBV4-1,TRBJ2-1,.,ASSQVTAGIVYNEQF
TRBV29-1,TRBJ2-1,.,SVAPASVDYNEQF
TRBV12-3/TRBV12-4,.,.,ASSSSGTAYSYNEQY
TRBV5-1,TRBJ2-3,.,ASSLVPSGSTALTDTQY
TRBV9,TRBJ2-3,.,ASSVASGFTDTQY
TRBV12-5,TRBJ2-1,once,ASGPGTSGLYNEQF
TRBV3-1,TRBJ2-1,few,ASSQGGARGYNEQF
TRBV6-2/TRBV6-3,TRBJ2-7,few,ASRRGGIANYEQY
TRBV24-1,TRBJ2-1,.,ATSDWGIGAAHEQF
TRBV20-1,TRBJ2-1,.,SARERESSYNEQF
TRBV2,TRBJ2-1,.,ASSPDQPGPGF
TRBV6-5,TRBJ2-5,.,VSSYSGTAANLQETQY
TRBV4-1,TRBJ2-5,.,ASSQGTEHKEQY
TRBV7-8,TRBJ1-1,.,ASSLRQGEETEAF
TRBV27,TRBJ2-3,.,ASRRGREGLDTQY
TRBV25-1,TRBJ2-1,.,ASSEGRDRAYNEQF
TRBV12-3/TRBV12-4,TRBJ1-4,few,ASSGQTTAGEKLF
TRBV4-2,TRBJ1-6,.,ASSQVPTGGSYNSPLH
TRBV5-6,TRBJ2-1,.,ASSYGQGFSNEQF
TRBV9,TRBJ2-1,few,ASSSATLGYEQF
TRBV18,TRBJ2-3,few,ASSPPGTGWTDTQY